This T cell receptor beta chain was retrieved from a study of cytomegalovirus exposure and HLA in healthy donors. Both 60 Vbeta primers and 13 Jbeta primers went into the PCR. Sequencing was performed with immunoSEQ multiplex PCR; in TCRdb, only in-frame clones are kept and a portion is missing. Seen here are 95,000 to 150,000 clones, around 73% observed once, and the top ten hold 8.2%. This CDR3 spans 14 amino acids. Germline V gene data show CDR1 as MNHEY and CDR2 as SVGAGI. Unmatched junction bases numbered 6, after V lost 6 bases and J lost 4 bases. The gene calls are TRBV6-5 and TRBJ2-3; TRBD1 matches 8 bases. Sequencing input: PBMCs. This TCR was recovered from a woman aged 40 to 49 in good health and CMV-seropositive. The CDR3 loop reads CASRETTGADTQYF. For the CDR3, the DNA is TGTGCCAGCAGGGAAACGACAGGGGCAGATACGCAGTATTTT.